Presented here are 4 T cell receptor beta chains from one specimen sequenced in a study of Ad26.COV2.S vaccination and SARS-CoV-2 variants (dated by TCRdb to about 2021). The treatment or condition label, read with the paper, signifies: approximately 18 received Ad26.COV2.S at low or high dose, single or two shots; about five received placebo; per-sample allocation not given. Repertoires of vaccine and placebo recipients were sequenced from samples collected on day 63 after the first injection. Preparation of the library involved the immunoSEQ multiplex PCR assay. Here the immuneACCESS table is served through TCRdb, limited to in-frame sequences with V and J called. Missing clones are a known gap in these copies; in checked studies unresolved V genes cover under half, and the rest lacks a known reason. The sample has about 400,000 clones on record, 70% to 90% of them singletons. The ten largest clones add up to 1.5% to 2% of the sample.

The sample was peripheral blood, taken in a trial of Ad26.COV2.S vaccine versus placebo. These receptors all come from a person between 18 and 59 years old who received the Ad26.COV2.S COVID-19 vaccine or a placebo.

V and J are TRBV5-1 and TRBJ1-2, with unresolved D. The V gene lost 5 bases and the J gene lost 1 base, with 9 bases spanning the gap. The CDR3 loop spans 13 amino acids. Germline V gene lookup returns CDR1 SGHRS and CDR2 YFSETQ. The CDR3 spells CASSGVLNYGYTF. CDR3 sequence (DNA): TGCGCCAGCAGTGGAGTCCTTAACTATGGCTACACCTTC.

This chain connects TRBV6-5 to TRBJ2-1; either TRBD1 or TRBD2 may fit D (5 bases each). The V end was cut by 5 bases, the J end by 7 bases, with 18 bases between. The CDR3 spans 15 residues. CDR1 MNHEY and CDR2 SVGAGI come from the germline V gene. CDR3 sequence (DNA): TGTGCCAGCAGTCTATACTCGGGGCCTGGGAATGAGCAGTTCTTC. This encodes CASSLYSGPGNEQFF.

The J gene is TRBJ2-7, the V gene TRBV6-6, with 11 nucleotides matching TRBD1. Unmatched junction bases numbered 6, after V lost 4 bases and J lost 4 bases. Germline values: CDR1 MNHNY, CDR2 SVGAGI (reference sequence). CDR3 length equals 15 residues. The DNA for the CDR3 is TGTGCCAGCAGTTGGGACGGGACAGGGGGGTACGAGCAGTACTTC. It specifies CASSWDGTGGYEQYF.

This clone was counted between two and nine times. The V gene is TRBV7-2, the J gene TRBJ1-3; D is ambiguous. The CDR3 is made up of 15 amino acids. The V end lost 1 base, the J end lost 0 bases, and 7 bases lay between the germline ends. Germline CDR1 is SGHTA and CDR2 is FQGNSA. The CDR3 is CASSLDRNSGNTIYF. CDR3 nucleotides: TGTGCCAGCAGCTTAGACAGAAACTCTGGAAACACCATATATTTT.